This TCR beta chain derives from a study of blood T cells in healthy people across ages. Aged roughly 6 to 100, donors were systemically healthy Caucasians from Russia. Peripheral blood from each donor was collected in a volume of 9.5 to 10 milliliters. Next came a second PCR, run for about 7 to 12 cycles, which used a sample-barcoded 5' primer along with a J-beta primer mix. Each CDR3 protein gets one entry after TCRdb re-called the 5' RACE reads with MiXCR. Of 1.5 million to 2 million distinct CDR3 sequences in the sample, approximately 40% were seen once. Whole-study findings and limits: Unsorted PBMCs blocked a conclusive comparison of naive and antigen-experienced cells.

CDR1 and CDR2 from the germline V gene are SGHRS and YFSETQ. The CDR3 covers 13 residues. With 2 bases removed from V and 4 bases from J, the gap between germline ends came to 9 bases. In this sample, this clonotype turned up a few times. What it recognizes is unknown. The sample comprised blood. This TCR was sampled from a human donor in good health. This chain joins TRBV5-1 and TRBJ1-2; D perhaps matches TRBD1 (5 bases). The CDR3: CASSFKGSYGYTF. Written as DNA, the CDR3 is TGCGCCAGCAGCTTTAAGGGGAGCTATGGCTACACCTTC.